This record looks at one T cell receptor (beta chain) sequence and its context. Its antigen is undetermined. The data derive from a study of cytomegalovirus exposure and HLA in healthy donors. Study-wide results and limits: Previously analyzed data showed that most TCR beta V segments were productive at a frequency of about 87% or about 30%. Published work reported that the classifier diagnosed cytomegalovirus status with high specificity and sensitivity.

A multiplex PCR was run with 60 Vbeta primers and 13 Jbeta primers. Libraries were prepared by immunoSEQ multiplex PCR; TCRdb keeps only in-frame clonotypes and omits some of them. Here the sample spans 50,000 or so clones, approximately 77% being singletons. Germline CDR1 is MNHEY and CDR2 is SVGAGI. V was shortened by 8 bases and J by 10 bases, with 20 bases between the two germline ends. The CDR3 totals 14 residues. This clonotype originated in a woman aged 45-65 years in good health and CMV-seronegative. The genes are TRBV6-5 and TRBJ1-4; no clear D gene. The material sequenced was PBMCs. The CDR3 protein is CASGRGGSRGKLFF. The CDR3 nucleotides read TGTGCCAGCGGCCGGGGAGGGTCTCGGGGAAAACTGTTTTTT.